The source of this T cell receptor beta chain is a study of beta chain features in type 1 diabetes. Broader study findings: A moderate, significant TCRB CDR3 shortening appeared in type 1 diabetes across four CD4+ subsets. Within the patient group, naive, central memory and Treg TCRB repertoires appeared more similar to each other than within healthy donors.

The authors reverse transcribed all of the isolated RNA, so sequencing captured expressed TCRB transcripts. The table came from immunoSEQ multiplex PCR; TCRdb's copy has only in-frame clones and leaves some out. This sample has approximately 170,000 clones, with roughly 8% found just once. A word on this clone: Its antigen is as yet unknown.

Germline V lookup: CDR1 PRHDT, CDR2 FYEKMQ (reference sequence). With 4 bases removed from V and 1 base from J, the gap between germline ends came to 10 bases. The CDR3 contains 14 residues. Sequenced material: central memory CD4+ T cells from blood. The V and J genes are TRBV13 and TRBJ2-5, with unresolved D. The TCR sequence derives from a man between 18 and 35 years old with type 1 diabetes. CDR3 sequence: CASSSSTSQETQYF. The DNA of the CDR3 is TGTGCCAGCAGCTCCTCGACATCCCAAGAGACCCAGTACTTC.